What follows are 26 T cell receptor beta chains derived from one specimen sequenced in a study of blood T cell repertoires in COVID-19. The protocol was immunoSEQ multiplex PCR, while the TCRdb copy is restricted to in-frame clones and leaves out a portion. The table records around 120,000 clones, roughly 79% of them present only once. The sequenced material came from peripheral blood. The source of these receptors is a man in his sixties or seventies with acute or convalescent COVID-19.

This sequence joins TRBV11-2 and TRBJ1-6; D perhaps matches TRBD1 (6 bases). V was shortened by 2 bases and J by 7 bases, with 12 bases between the two germline ends. Looked up from germline, CDR1 is SGHAT and CDR2 is FQNNGV. The CDR3 spans 15 residues. The CDR3 is CASSLLTGNNSPLHF. CDR3 DNA: TGTGCCAGCAGCTTACTCACAGGGAACAATTCACCCCTCCACTTT.

This rearrangement joins TRBV6-5 to TRBJ2-4, with 7 positions matching TRBD2. The CDR3 is 15 amino acids. The germline V gene has CDR1 MNHEY and CDR2 SVGAGI. Trimming took 7 bases from V and 3 from J; bases not matched to a gene: 9. For the CDR3, the DNA is TGTGCCAGCACCTTAGCGGGTAGCGACAAAAACATTCAGTACTTC. It is translated as CASTLAGSDKNIQYF.

The rearrangement joins TRBV19 to TRBJ1-1; the D is unclear. Trimming shortened V by 3 bases and J by 9 bases, and 17 bases separated the two germline ends. The germline CDR1 and CDR2 sequences are LNHDA and SQIVND (reference sequence). CDR3 length equals 14 residues. The CDR3 loop is CASSMGTLRGKAFF. The CDR3 nucleotides read TGTGCCAGTAGTATGGGAACGCTCCGGGGAAAAGCTTTCTTT.

The rearrangement joins TRBV6-5 to TRBJ2-7, with 7 bases fitting TRBD1. The germline V gene encodes CDR1 MNHEY and CDR2 SVGAGI. Trimming at V came to 2 bases and at J to 2 bases, leaving 9 bases not matched to a gene. The CDR3 covers 16 residues. Here the CDR3 DNA reads TGTGCCAGCAGTTACAAACCGACAGGGAATCCCTACGAGCAGTACTTC. It encodes CASSYKPTGNPYEQYF.

The rearrangement links TRBV19 to TRBJ1-2, with 8 bases lining up with TRBD1. The CDR3 is 13 amino acids. Germline V CDR1 and CDR2: LNHDA, SQIVND (reference sequence). After removal of 5 bases from V and 6 bases from J, the junction contained 5 bases not matched to a gene. CDR3 protein: CASSPRTGHGYTF. The DNA of the CDR3 is TGTGCCAGTAGTCCCAGGACAGGGCATGGCTACACCTTC.

CDR3 sequence: CASSATSYYSYEQYF. CDR3 bases: TGTGCCAGCAGCGCGACTAGCTACTACTCCTACGAGCAGTACTTC. The gene calls are TRBV9 and TRBJ2-7; 7 positions agree with TRBD2. The CDR3 runs 15 residues. After removal of 3 bases from V and 0 bases from J, the junction contained 6 bases not matched to a gene. Germline V gives CDR1 SGDLS, CDR2 YYNGEE. The full variable domain, in which reference TRBV9 and TRBJ2-7 provide the parts outside the CDR3, is DSGVTQTPKHLITATGQRVTLRCSPRSGDLSVYWYQQSLDQGLQFLIQYYNGEERAKGNILERFSAQQFPDLHSELNLSSLELGDSALYFCASSATSYYSYEQYFGPGTRLTVT.

The rearrangement uses TRBV10-3 and TRBJ1-3, with no clear D. The CDR3 spans 13 residues. Trimming shortened V by 10 bases and J by 4 bases, and 14 bases separated the two germline ends. Germline assignment: CDR1 ENHRY and CDR2 SYGVKD. The CDR3 spells CATKDSLGNTIYF. The CDR3 DNA reads TGTGCCACTAAGGATAGCTTGGGAAACACCATATATTTT.

The V gene is TRBV10-3, the J gene TRBJ1-5; TRBD1 matches at 9 bases. Germline CDR1 is ENHRY and CDR2 is SYGVKD. The CDR3 contains 18 residues. V lost 0 bases to trimming and J lost 4 bases; unmatched junction nucleotides: 10. The CDR3: CAISESRTGDPRNQPQHF. Here the CDR3 DNA reads TGTGCCATCAGTGAGTCGAGGACAGGGGACCCAAGAAATCAGCCCCAGCATTTT.

This clone was seen only a few times. The rearrangement uses TRBV5-4 and TRBJ2-7; the match to TRBD2 covers 16 bases. Germline values: CDR1 SGHNT, CDR2 YYREEE (reference sequence). After removal of 4 bases from V and 3 bases from J, the junction contained 4 bases not matched to a gene. CDR3 length: 16 amino acids. CDR3 nucleotide sequence: TGTGCCAGCAGCCAGGGACTAGCGGGGGGGCTCTACGAGCAGTACTTC. As protein: CASSQGLAGGLYEQYF.

V and J are TRBV10-3 and TRBJ1-1; D not certain. V gave up 3 bases and J gave up 7 bases, with 18 bases separating them. This CDR3 spans 15 amino acids. The germline V gene encodes CDR1 ENHRY and CDR2 SYGVKD. CDR3 DNA: TGTGCCATCAGTGAAGTGGCGGCCAGCGATGATGAAGCTTTCTTT. Its translation: CAISEVAASDDEAFF.

This chain links TRBV5-1 with TRBJ2-2; 7 bases map to TRBD1. CDR1 is SGHRS, CDR2 YFSETQ, per germline. V lost 0 bases and J lost 7; bases outside the gene matches: 3. The CDR3 covers 14 residues. CDR3 sequence reads: CASSLGQGHGELFF. The CDR3 DNA sequence: TGCGCCAGCAGCTTGGGACAGGGTCACGGGGAGCTGTTTTTT.

The gene calls are TRBV7-8 and TRBJ2-3, with 10 bases matching TRBD2. The CDR3 has 16 residues. V shed 5 bases and J 2 bases; nucleotides not matched to a gene: 7. CDR1 is SGHVS and CDR2 is FQNEAQ in the germline V gene. The chain's CDR3 is CASSRLAGDYTDTQYF. In DNA form, the CDR3 reads TGTGCCAGCAGCAGGCTAGCGGGGGACTACACAGATACGCAGTATTTT. Together with reference TRBV7-8 and TRBJ2-3, the CDR3 gives the full variable domain: GAGVSQSPRYKVAKRGQDVALRCDPISGHVSLFWYQQALGQGPEFLTYFQNEAQLDKSGLPSDRFFAERPEGSVSTLKIQRTQQEDSAVYLCASSRLAGDYTDTQYFGPGTRLTVL.

The sample holds a few counts of this clone. V usage is TRBV7-2 and J usage is TRBJ2-3, with 7 positions matching TRBD2. CDR1 and CDR2 (germline): SGHTA, FQGNSA. This CDR3 is built from 14 residues. J lost 3 bases, V lost 2 bases, and 2 bases had no gene match. CDR3 region: CASSLRTRTDTQYF. The CDR3 DNA sequence: TGTGCCAGCAGCTTAAGGACTAGAACAGATACGCAGTATTTT.

The chain combines TRBV3-1 (or the pseudogene TRBV3-2) with TRBJ2-7; no clear D. V was trimmed by 1 base and J by 1 base, leaving 8 bases between them. The V gene's germline CDR1 is LGHDT and CDR2 YNNKEL (reference sequence). CDR3 length: 14 amino acids. The CDR3: CASSQGQVSYEQYF. The CDR3 DNA sequence: TGTGCCAGCAGCCAAGGGCAAGTATCCTACGAGCAGTACTTC.

This clone was observed a few times. The chain couples TRBV6-5 to TRBJ2-1; TRBD2 matches 11 bases. The CDR3 has 15 residues. V dropped 7 bases and J dropped 5; count of bases not matched to a gene: 7. The germline gives CDR1 MNHEY, CDR2 SVGAGI. CDR3 region: CASTIAGGPHNEQFF. The DNA for the CDR3 is TGTGCCAGCACCATAGCGGGGGGGCCACACAATGAGCAGTTCTTC.

The J gene is TRBJ2-3, the V gene TRBV3-1 (or the pseudogene TRBV3-2); 10 bases map to TRBD2. This CDR3 is 18 amino acids long. The ends lost 0 bases at V and 3 bases at J; junction bases unmatched: 9. Per germline, CDR1 LGHDT and CDR2 YNNKEL (reference sequence). The CDR3 sequence: CASSQELAGTEITDTQYF. CDR3 coding DNA: TGTGCCAGCAGCCAAGAACTAGCGGGGACTGAAATTACAGATACGCAGTATTTT.

This clone is labeled as medium-sized (0.01 to 0.1%). The chain couples TRBV19 to TRBJ2-1, with D hard to call. Trimming took off 1 base at V and 0 bases at J, with 7 bases between the two ends. This CDR3 has 15 amino acids. Germline CDR1 and CDR2: LNHDA and SQIVND (reference sequence). CDR3 bases: TGTGCCAGTAGTATAGGACTGAACTCCTACAATGAGCAGTTCTTC. Residues: CASSIGLNSYNEQFF.

This clone was picked up one time. The CDR3 DNA follows: TGTGCCAGCAGTTACTCGAGAGCCAACACTGAAGCTTTCTTT. Protein: CASSYSRANTEAFF. The chain carries TRBV6-5 and TRBJ1-1; no clear D gene. CDR3 size: 14 residues. The V end was cut by 0 bases, the J end by 2 bases, with 7 bases between. CDR1 is MNHEY, CDR2 SVGAGI, per germline.

V and J are TRBV18 and TRBJ1-1, with TRBD1 matching over 9 bases. Germline V gene data show CDR1 as KGHSH and CDR2 as LQKENI. The CDR3 runs to 16 residues. The V and J ends lost 3 bases and 2 bases, in that order; junction bases with no gene match: 7. The CDR3 sequence: CASSPPGQGGNTEAFF. Written as DNA, the CDR3 is TGTGCCAGCTCACCTCCGGGACAGGGCGGAAACACTGAAGCTTTCTTT.

The gene calls are TRBV2 and TRBJ2-2, with 7 bases matching TRBD1. The CDR3 loop spans 16 amino acids. The germline gives CDR1 SNHLY, CDR2 FYNNEI. After removal of 8 bases from V and 4 bases from J, the junction contained 13 bases not matched to a gene. The CDR3 region has the DNA TGTGCCAGCCACAAGGGGGCAGGGTATTCCACCGGGGAGCTGTTTTTT. As protein: CASHKGAGYSTGELFF.

The rearrangement links TRBV19 to TRBJ1-3; unclear D gene. Trimming removed 3 bases from V and 4 bases from J, with 16 bases in between. The CDR3 has 16 residues. Germline values: CDR1 LNHDA, CDR2 SQIVND (reference sequence). The chain's CDR3 is CASSIGGIRIGNTIYF. In DNA, the CDR3 is TGTGCCAGTAGTATTGGCGGCATCCGTATCGGAAACACCATATATTTT.

The rearrangement joins TRBV6-2 or TRBV6-3 to TRBJ2-5, with 13 nucleotides matching TRBD2. Losses at the gene ends were 4 bases for V and 0 bases for J; bases not matched to a gene: 8. In germline, CDR1 is MNHEY, CDR2 SVGEGT. The CDR3 extends over 18 amino acids. This CDR3 reads CASSSGLAGATYQETQYF. In DNA, the CDR3 is TGTGCCAGCAGTTCCGGACTAGCGGGGGCAACGTACCAAGAGACCCAGTACTTC.

The rearrangement uses TRBV2 and TRBJ2-7; D remains ambiguous. This CDR3 comprises 12 residues. Germline loops: CDR1 SNHLY, CDR2 FYNNEI. Trimming took off 3 bases at V and 3 bases at J, with 6 bases between the two ends. CDR3 bases: TGTGCCAGCAGTGAGAGTAGCTACGAGCAGTACTTC. Translating gives CASSESSYEQYF.

The rearrangement uses TRBV6-5 and TRBJ2-2, with 8 bases fitting TRBD2. CDR1 MNHEY and CDR2 SVGAGI come from the germline V gene. This CDR3 contains 16 residues. With 1 base clipped from V and 2 bases from J, the junction kept 3 bases outside the gene matches. CDR3 sequence: CASSYLTSGNTGELFF. The CDR3 coding sequence is TGTGCCAGCAGTTACTTAACTAGCGGAAACACCGGGGAGCTGTTTTTT.

The J gene is TRBJ2-7, the V gene TRBV9; D remains unclear. Germline CDR1 is SGDLS and CDR2 is YYNGEE. V shed 4 bases and J shed 7 bases, with 15 bases lying between them. The CDR3 is made up of 13 amino acids. The CDR3 nucleotides are TGTGCCAGCAGCTACTCGCCGTTCGTGGAGCAGTACTTC. Amino acid sequence: CASSYSPFVEQYF.

This chain uses TRBV5-1 with TRBJ1-1; 10 bases are a match to TRBD1. The length of the CDR3 is 17 residues. CDR1 SGHRS and CDR2 YFSETQ come from the germline V gene. The V gene end was trimmed by 4 bases and the J gene end by 0 bases; junction bases not matched to a gene: 9. CDR3 nucleotide sequence: TGCGCCAGCAGCCCAGGGGACAGGGGCGGGATGAACACTGAAGCTTTCTTT. Its protein is CASSPGDRGGMNTEAFF.